This T cell receptor (beta chain) came from a study of blood T cells in healthy people across ages. Together with a sample-barcoded 5' primer, a J-beta primer mix was included in a second PCR lasting roughly 6 to 12 cycles. TCRdb analysed the 5' RACE reads with MiXCR anew, one entry per CDR3 protein. Of about 1.1 million distinct CDR3 sequences listed, around two fifths are singletons. This clonotype occurred a few times. Germline V lookup: CDR1 SGHRS, CDR2 YFSETQ. The CDR3 extends over 18 amino acids. The gene calls are TRBV5-1 and TRBJ2-4, with 12 bases matching TRBD2. The end of the DNA fits TRBJ2-5 better, so the J call may be wrong. This receptor was obtained from a man aged 18 to 35 in good health. Sequencing input: blood. CDR3: CASSLGAPRLAGEETQYF. The CDR3 region has the DNA TGCGCCAGCAGCTTGGGCGCCCCAAGACTAGCGGGGGAAGAGACCCAGTACTTC.